These 7 T cell receptor beta chains were all obtained from the same sample, sequenced in a study of T-cell memory formation after mild COVID-19. TCRdb independently ran MiXCR on the 5' RACE reads; one entry per CDR3 protein. The table lists a few hundred thousand distinct CDR3 sequences, 19% of them singletons. The specimen sequenced was PBMCs or a T cell subset sorted from them (not recorded which). These receptors all stem from a man in his late teens or twenties who had mild COVID-19 (a few samples of this study predate the infection). Cell type and time point are not known.

This chain joins TRBV4-1 and TRBJ2-5, with 10 nucleotides matching TRBD2. Germline lookup yields CDR1 MGHRA and CDR2 YSYEKL. The CDR3 length is 17 residues. The V gene end was trimmed by 4 bases and the J gene end by 1 base; junction bases not matched to a gene: 9. The CDR3 DNA sequence: TGCGCCAGCAGCCCGAAAATCTTAGCGGGGGGCCAAGAGACCCAGTACTTC. It codes for CASSPKILAGGQETQYF.

The chain employs TRBV5-1 and TRBJ1-6; D not resolved. Germline lookup yields CDR1 SGHRS and CDR2 YFSETQ. Trimming removed 4 bases from V and 5 bases from J, with 13 bases in between. The CDR3 extends over 15 amino acids. Written as DNA, the CDR3 is TGCGCCAGCAGCCCCGGAGAGGGCCATAATTCACCCCTCCACTTT. Amino acid sequence: CASSPGEGHNSPLHF.

The chain recombines TRBV4-1 with TRBJ1-2; D unresolved. Trimming took off 1 base at V and 2 bases at J, with 11 bases between the two ends. This CDR3 has 15 amino acids. Looked up from germline, CDR1 is MGHRA and CDR2 is YSYEKL. The CDR3: CASSQVTPTNYGYTF. Here the CDR3 DNA reads TGCGCCAGCAGCCAAGTTACACCCACCAACTATGGCTACACCTTC.

The gene calls are TRBV7-2 and TRBJ2-7; 13 nucleotides agree with TRBD2. Germline V gene sequence: CDR1 SGHTA, CDR2 FQGNSA. The trim removed 4 bases at V and 3 bases at J, leaving 12 bases unmatched. The CDR3 is made up of 18 amino acids. The CDR3 region is CASSYRLAGGQQYYEQYF. The CDR3 DNA sequence: TGTGCCAGCAGCTACCGACTAGCGGGGGGCCAGCAATACTACGAGCAGTACTTC.

The gene calls are TRBV7-9 and TRBJ1-4; D possibly corresponds to TRBD1 (5 bases). CDR3 length: 12 amino acids. Germline V gene data show CDR1 as SEHNR and CDR2 as FQNEAQ (reference sequence). The ends were cut back, 5 bases at V and 8 bases at J, with 9 bases in the middle. The CDR3 nucleotides are TGTGCCAGCAGCCCCCAGGGAGAAAAACTGTTTTTT. The encoded protein is CASSPQGEKLFF.

This sequence joins TRBV12-3 or TRBV12-4 and TRBJ1-5, with 10 bases aligning to TRBD1. V dropped 5 bases and J dropped 1; count of bases not matched to a gene: 5. CDR3 length equals 16 residues. CDR3 sequence reads: CASSPPGQGSNQPQHF. The CDR3 DNA reads TGTGCCAGCAGTCCACCGGGACAGGGGAGCAATCAGCCCCAGCATTTT.

This clonotype was seen many times. CDR3 bases: TGTGCCAGCAGTTACGGGGGTACCTACGAGCAGTACTTC. It translates to CASSYGGTYEQYF. This chain connects TRBV6-6 to TRBJ2-7; D is possibly TRBD1 or TRBD2 (5 bases each). The CDR3 spans 13 residues. CDR1 and CDR2 from the germline V gene are MNHNY and SVGAGI (reference sequence). V gave up 2 bases and J gave up 2 bases, with 7 bases separating them.